This TCR beta chain was recovered during a study of blood T cells in healthy people across ages. Study results and caveats: Diversity estimates drawn from one million T cells were deemed underestimates. Both higher diversity and more naive CD4+ cells marked long-lived donors when set against aged donors. Per million T cells, the diversity of TCR beta decreased roughly linearly as age advanced.

This clonotype was seen more than once but under ten times. Its antigen is unidentified. Healthy Caucasian individuals from Russia aged about 6 to 95 were enrolled as donors. This CDR3 is 15 amino acids long. The germline CDR1 and CDR2 sequences are MNHNY and SVGAGI (reference sequence). Germline trimming cut 3 bases from V and 6 bases from J; bases unmatched to any gene: 5. Using a J-beta primer mix together with a sample-barcoded 5' primer, a second PCR was run for about 6 to 12 cycles. Each CDR3 protein gets one entry after TCRdb re-called the 5' RACE reads with MiXCR. The table includes around 2 million distinct CDR3 sequences, approximately 39% detected once.

The chain couples TRBV6-6 to TRBJ2-1; 10 positions match TRBD1. The sequenced sample was blood. The receptor was isolated from a human donor in good health. CDR3 sequence reads: CASSYDRDRGNEQFF. CDR3 bases: TGTGCCAGCAGTTATGACCGGGACAGGGGCAATGAGCAGTTCTTC.